Below, 6 T cell receptor beta chains from the same sample are listed, as sequenced in a study of blood T cell repertoires in COVID-19. Data came from immunoSEQ multiplex PCR; TCRdb stores just in-frame clones and leaves some out. The top ten clones hold 15% to 18% of a sample with a few hundred thousand clones, around 82% of them seen once. Sequences were obtained from peripheral blood. These TCRs come from a person aged 70 to 85 with COVID-19, enrolled during active disease.

In its sample, this clone was seen once. The chain joins TRBV19 to TRBJ2-3; TRBD1 matches at 8 bases. There are 16 residues in the CDR3. V lost 8 bases, J lost 4 bases, and 14 bases stayed unmatched. CDR1 is LNHDA, CDR2 SQIVND, per germline (reference sequence). CDR3 in DNA: TGTGCCAGTTCCACAGGGGTGGGGACAGGACCAGATACGCAGTATTTT. Protein product: CASSTGVGTGPDTQYF.

This sequence joins TRBV29-1 and TRBJ2-2; 8 bases line up with TRBD1. J gave up 3 bases and V 6 bases, and 6 bases lay outside the gene matches. Per germline, CDR1 SQVTM and CDR2 ANQGSEA. The CDR3 totals 14 residues. CDR3 amino acids: CSVDRGVYTGELFF. In DNA, the CDR3 is TGCAGCGTAGACAGGGGCGTTTACACCGGGGAGCTGTTTTTT.

The rearrangement joins TRBV7-9 to TRBJ2-1; 7 bases are a match to TRBD2. Looked up from germline, CDR1 is SEHNR and CDR2 is FQNEAQ (reference sequence). The CDR3 loop spans 15 amino acids. J lost 2 bases, V lost 1 base, and 2 bases had no gene match. The CDR3: CASSLDAGAYNEQFF. CDR3 sequence (DNA): TGTGCCAGCAGCTTAGATGCGGGAGCCTACAATGAGCAGTTCTTC.

The rearrangement links TRBV11-2 to TRBJ1-1, with D maybe TRBD1 (6 bases). Germline V CDR1 and CDR2: SGHAT, FQNNGV. The CDR3 extends over 14 amino acids. Trimming took 5 bases from V and 10 from J, leaving 20 bases between them. The CDR3 DNA reads TGTGCCAGCAGCCCAGGCCCACAGGGCATGCTAGCTTTCTTT. This translates into CASSPGPQGMLAFF.

The chain has TRBV7-8 and TRBJ2-5, with TRBD2 identical over 7 bases. The CDR3 runs 12 residues. Germline V CDR1 and CDR2: SGHVS, FQNEAQ. V shed 5 bases, J shed 6 bases, and the junction held 3 bases outside the gene matches. The CDR3 DNA is TGTGCCAGCAGCCAGACTAGCCAGACCCAGTACTTC. It translates to CASSQTSQTQYF.

This rearrangement joins TRBV7-2 to TRBJ1-3, with TRBD1 matching 9 bases. Unmatched junction bases numbered 12, after V lost 4 bases and J lost 14 bases. Germline V lookup: CDR1 SGHTA, CDR2 FQGNSA. The CDR3 consists of 14 residues. The CDR3 reads CASSSRPGQGLLYF. In DNA, the CDR3 is TGTGCCAGCAGCTCACGGCCGGGACAGGGACTGTTATATTTT.